The present T cell receptor (beta chain) was sequenced within a study of PD-L1 blockade in urothelial cancer. Study-level information: Blood analysis occurred 3 weeks (second dose) and 6 weeks after treatment start. Blood-derived samples held a median roughly 140,000 T cells.

After removal of 5 bases from V and 3 bases from J, the junction contained 7 bases not matched to a gene. This CDR3 contains 15 residues. Per germline, CDR1 SGHTA and CDR2 FQGNSA. Time point noted: pretreatment peripheral blood. TCR analog templates of synthetic origin were spiked into each PCR. This table comes from immunoSEQ multiplex PCR, and its TCRdb copy is limited to in-frame clones, with some not included. The profile shows 32,000 or so clones, 84% of them singletons. This material consisted of PBMCs, taken around atezolizumab (anti-PD-L1) treatment. This clonotype was sampled from a man aged 55 to 70 with urothelial cancer. The chain couples TRBV7-2 to TRBJ1-5; 7 nucleotides agree with TRBD1. The CDR3 sequence: CASSPQTGHNQPQHF. In DNA form, the CDR3 reads TGTGCCAGCAGCCCCCAGACAGGGCACAATCAGCCCCAGCATTTT.